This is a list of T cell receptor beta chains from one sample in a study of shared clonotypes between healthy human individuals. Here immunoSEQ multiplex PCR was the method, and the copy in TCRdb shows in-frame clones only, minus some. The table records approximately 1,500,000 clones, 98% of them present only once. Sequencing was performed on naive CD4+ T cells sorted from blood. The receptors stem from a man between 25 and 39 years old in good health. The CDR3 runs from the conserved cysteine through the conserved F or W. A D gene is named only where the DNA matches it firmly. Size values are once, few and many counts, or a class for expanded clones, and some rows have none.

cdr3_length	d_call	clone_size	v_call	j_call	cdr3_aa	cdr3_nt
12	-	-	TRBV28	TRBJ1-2	CASSSLTDGYTF	TGTGCCAGCAGTTCTCTAACAGATGGCTACACCTTC
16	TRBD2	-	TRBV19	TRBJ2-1	CASSIMAGGTYNEQFF	TGTGCCAGTAGTATAATGGCGGGGGGGACCTACAATGAGCAGTTCTTC
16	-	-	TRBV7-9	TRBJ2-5	CASSLRGGPTTETQYF	TGTGCCAGCAGCCTACGAGGGGGGCCCACTACGGAGACCCAGTACTTC
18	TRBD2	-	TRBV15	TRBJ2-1	CATSIGLAGAVSYNEQFF	TGTGCCACCAGCATCGGACTAGCGGGAGCCGTCTCCTACAATGAGCAGTTCTTC
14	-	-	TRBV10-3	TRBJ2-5	CAISGKTDQETQYF	TGTGCCATCAGTGGGAAAACTGACCAAGAGACCCAGTACTTC
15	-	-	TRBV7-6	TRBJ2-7	CASSSIRGTPYEQYF	TGTGCCAGCAGCTCTATTAGGGGGACCCCCTACGAGCAGTACTTC
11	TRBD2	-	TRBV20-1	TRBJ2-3	CSAGALAGEYF	TGCAGTGCTGGAGCACTAGCGGGAGAGTATTTT
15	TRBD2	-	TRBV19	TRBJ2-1	CASSILAGRYGEQFF	TGTGCCAGTAGTATACTAGCGGGTAGGTATGGTGAGCAGTTCTTC
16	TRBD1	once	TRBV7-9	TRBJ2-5	CASSNAGTGGSETQYF	TGTGCCAGCAGCAATGCCGGGACAGGGGGCTCAGAGACCCAGTACTTC
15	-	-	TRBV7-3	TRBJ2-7	CASSLRGQPTYEQYF	TGTGCCAGCAGCTTAAGAGGACAGCCCACCTACGAGCAGTACTTC
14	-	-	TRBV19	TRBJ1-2	CASSSPPQVYGYTF	TGTGCCAGTAGTTCCCCCCCGCAGGTATATGGCTACACCTTC
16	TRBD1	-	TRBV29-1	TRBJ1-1	CSVEGTGTGQRAKAFF	TGCAGCGTTGAAGGGACAGGGACTGGCCAGAGGGCCAAAGCTTTCTTT
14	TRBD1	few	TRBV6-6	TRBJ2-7	CASTTGRGTYEQYF	TGTGCCAGTACGACAGGGAGAGGAACCTACGAGCAGTACTTC
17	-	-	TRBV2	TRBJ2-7	CASSPGTLLRGSYEQYF	TGTGCCAGCTCCCCCGGGACCTTGCTCCGAGGGTCCTACGAGCAGTACTTC
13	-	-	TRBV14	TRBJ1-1	CASTLGGNTEAFF	TGTGCCAGCACCCTGGGGGGGAACACTGAAGCTTTCTTT
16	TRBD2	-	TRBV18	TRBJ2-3	CASSLLTSGSPDTQYF	TGTGCCAGCTCATTGTTGACTAGCGGGAGCCCAGATACGCAGTATTTT
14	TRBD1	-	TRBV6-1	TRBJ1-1	CASNRDRVSTEAFF	TGTGCCAGCAATCGGGACAGGGTTAGCACTGAAGCTTTCTTT
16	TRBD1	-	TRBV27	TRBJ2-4	CASSSGQGARLGIQYF	TGTGCCAGCAGTTCCGGACAGGGGGCGCGATTGGGCATTCAGTACTTC
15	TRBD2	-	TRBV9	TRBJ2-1	CASSVGAGGYNEQFF	TGTGCCAGCAGCGTAGGGGCGGGAGGTTACAATGAGCAGTTCTTC
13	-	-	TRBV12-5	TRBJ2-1	CASGWTAHNEQFF	TGTGCTAGTGGTTGGACAGCCCACAATGAGCAGTTCTTC
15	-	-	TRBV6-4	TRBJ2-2	CASSVSTSGTGELFF	TGTGCCAGCAGTGTTTCTACCTCGGGGACCGGGGAGCTGTTTTTT
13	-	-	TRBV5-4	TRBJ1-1	CASSRTLNTEAFF	TGTGCCAGCAGCCGGACATTGAACACTGAAGCTTTCTTT
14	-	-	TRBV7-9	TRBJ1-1	CASKGQAISTEAFF	TGTGCCAGCAAAGGGCAGGCAATCTCCACTGAAGCTTTCTTT